The next 29 T cell receptor beta chains were all read from a single sample in a study of response to subunit inactivated influenza vaccine. Via MiXCR, TCRdb re-called the RT-PCR reads, giving one row per CDR3 protein. The table includes 800,000 or so distinct CDR3 sequences, around 20% detected once. Sequenced material: PBMCs from blood, taken 4 to 6 days after vaccination. The receptors stem from a man aged 50-60 years who received an inactivated influenza vaccine.

Only one count was recorded for this clonotype. The chain recombines TRBV30 with TRBJ1-1; D is undetermined. V lost 2 bases and J lost 1, with 8 bases in between. The CDR3 is 13 amino acids. From germline, CDR1 is GTSNPN and CDR2 SVGIG (reference sequence). The CDR3 is CAWSSDPNTEAFF. In nucleotides, the CDR3 is TGTGCCTGGAGTTCAGACCCGAACACTGAAGCTTTCTTT.

This chain's CDR3 is CASSPGLVDTQYF. CDR3 in DNA: TGCGCCAGCAGCCCTGGACTAGTAGATACGCAGTATTTT. J is TRBJ2-3 and V is TRBV4-3; 7 bases fit TRBD2. The ends lost 4 bases at V and 5 bases at J; junction bases unmatched: 3. Germline V lookup: CDR1 LGHNA, CDR2 YSLEER. The length of the CDR3 is 13 residues.

This clonotype appeared a few times. The chain couples TRBV20-1 to TRBJ1-2; D remains ambiguous. Germline values: CDR1 DFQATT, CDR2 SNEGSKA (reference sequence). This CDR3 spans 15 amino acids. V was cut by 1 base and J by 0 bases, with 12 bases left in between. CDR3 in amino acids: CSARASGGANYGYTF. CDR3 DNA: TGCAGTGCTAGAGCCAGCGGAGGAGCTAACTATGGCTACACCTTC.

The table lists this clonotype with a few counts. The rearrangement uses TRBV28 and TRBJ2-5; TRBD2 matches 9 bases. This CDR3 is built from 20 residues. Unmatched junction bases numbered 20, after V lost 5 bases and J lost 1 base. Germline CDR1 and CDR2: MDHEN and SYDVKM. CDR3 nucleotide sequence: TGTGCCAGCAGTCCCCTCCTTCTCAGCGGGGGGACGTCGGGCCAAGAGACCCAGTACTTC. Translated, it gives CASSPLLLSGGTSGQETQYF.

This chain uses TRBV7-9 with TRBJ2-7; TRBD2 matches 11 bases. The V gene end was trimmed by 8 bases and the J gene end by 0 bases; junction bases not matched to a gene: 6. Germline CDR1 SEHNR, CDR2 FQNEAQ (reference sequence). The CDR3 runs 15 residues. The CDR3 loop is CASHGGLAASYEQYF. DNA for the CDR3: TGTGCCAGCCATGGGGGACTAGCGGCCTCCTACGAGCAGTACTTC. Complete variable domain (other parts from reference TRBV7-9 and TRBJ2-7): DTGVSQNPRHKITKRGQNVTFRCDPISEHNRLYWYRQTLGQGPEFLTYFQNEAQLEKSRLLSDRFSAERPKGSFSTLEIQRTEQGDSAMYLCASHGGLAASYEQYFGPGTRLTVT.

This clonotype has more than one count but fewer than ten. The chain carries TRBV12-3 or TRBV12-4 and TRBJ1-1; TRBD1 matches 7 bases. Trimming at V came to 2 bases and at J to 3 bases, leaving 6 bases not matched to a gene. The CDR3 sequence is 15 residues long. CDR3 nucleotides: TGTGCCAGCAGTTTAACCCAGGGGGTCCACACTGAAGCTTTCTTT. This sequence encodes CASSLTQGVHTEAFF.

The chain is built from TRBV21-1 and TRBJ2-6. TRBV21-1 is termed a pseudogene. The length of the CDR3 is 14 residues. CDR3: CASLQGSGANVLTF. CDR3 DNA: TGTGCCAGCCTTCAGGGATCTGGGGCCAACGTCCTGACTTTC.

The V and J genes are TRBV9 and TRBJ2-1; the D call may be TRBD1 or TRBD2 (7 bases each). Germline V lookup: CDR1 SGDLS, CDR2 YYNGEE. The CDR3 is 15 amino acids. Trimming removed 1 base from V and 6 bases from J, with 14 bases in between. The CDR3 region is CASSVWGGGFNEQFF. The CDR3 DNA is TGTGCCAGCAGCGTATGGGGAGGGGGCTTCAATGAGCAGTTCTTC.

The sample holds a few counts of this clonotype. The chain joins TRBV20-1 to TRBJ1-6; D is undetermined. The CDR3 consists of 14 residues. The germline V and J ends were trimmed by 0 bases and 6 bases, with 9 bases remaining between them. Germline CDR1 and CDR2: DFQATT and SNEGSKA (reference sequence). CDR3 protein: CSARDGNINSPLHF. In nucleotides, the CDR3 is TGCAGTGCTAGAGATGGGAACATTAATTCACCCCTCCACTTT.

The chain links TRBV13 to TRBJ2-3; 9 nucleotides line up with TRBD2. Unmatched junction bases numbered 14, after V lost 2 bases and J lost 2 bases. The CDR3 runs 19 residues. Germline assignment: CDR1 PRHDT and CDR2 FYEKMQ (reference sequence). The CDR3 DNA reads TGTGCCAGCAGCTTAATTTCCTCCGTGACTAGCGGTTTCACAGATACGCAGTATTTT. The encoded protein is CASSLISSVTSGFTDTQYF.

The genes are TRBV7-8 and TRBJ2-1; possibly TRBD1 for D (5 bases). V lost 3 bases and J 6 bases, leaving 15 bases between the germline ends. CDR3 size: 15 residues. CDR1 is SGHVS, CDR2 FQNEAQ, per germline. This CDR3 reads CASSLTVALSNEQFF. The CDR3 bases are TGTGCCAGCAGCTTGACAGTTGCCCTATCCAATGAGCAGTTCTTC.

This clonotype was seen many times. The V and J genes are TRBV20-1 and TRBJ2-5; no reliable D call. This CDR3 comprises 12 residues. The ends were cut back, 5 bases at V and 4 bases at J, with 11 bases in the middle. CDR1 is DFQATT and CDR2 is SNEGSKA in the germline V gene (reference sequence). The chain's CDR3 is CSALGRIETQYF. The CDR3, as DNA: TGCAGTGCTCTAGGGCGAATAGAGACCCAGTACTTC.

The rearrangement links TRBV12-3 or TRBV12-4 to TRBJ1-2; D is possibly TRBD1 (5 bases). This CDR3 contains 13 residues. With 2 bases removed from V and 5 bases from J, the gap between germline ends came to 9 bases. Written as DNA, the CDR3 is TGTGCCAGCAGTTTAAACAGGAGGTATGGCTACACCTTC. Encoded protein: CASSLNRRYGYTF.

This clonotype was seen a few times. The chain combines TRBV20-1 with TRBJ2-1; D remains unclear. Trimming took 3 bases from V and 0 from J, leaving 9 bases between them. This CDR3 is built from 14 residues. Germline-derived CDR1 and CDR2 are DFQATT and SNEGSKA (reference sequence). The CDR3 nucleotides are TGCAGTGCTAGGGACGGACCCTCCTACAATGAGCAGTTCTTC. It codes for CSARDGPSYNEQFF.

The V and J genes are TRBV20-1 and TRBJ2-2; D is ambiguous. CDR1 and CDR2 (germline): DFQATT, SNEGSKA (reference sequence). This CDR3 is built from 13 residues. Trimming removed 6 bases from V and 4 bases from J, with 12 bases in between. The CDR3 protein is CSAEQVTTGELFF. The CDR3 coding sequence is TGCAGTGCGGAGCAGGTCACCACCGGGGAGCTGTTTTTT.

This clonotype turned up a few times. The chain joins TRBV15 to TRBJ2-5, with a tentative D call TRBD2 (6 bases). The CDR3 is 15 amino acids. Germline V gene data show CDR1 as LNHNV and CDR2 as YYDKDF (reference sequence). The ends were cut back, 3 bases at V and 3 bases at J, with 14 bases in the middle. The CDR3 is CATSRGLGGEETQYF. CDR3 coding DNA: TGTGCCACCAGCAGGGGACTCGGCGGGGAAGAGACCCAGTACTTC.

The chain uses TRBV7-9 and TRBJ2-7; 7 bases match TRBD1. The CDR3 extends over 15 amino acids. Trimming at V came to 5 bases and at J to 5 bases, leaving 12 bases not matched to a gene. Germline V gene data show CDR1 as SEHNR and CDR2 as FQNEAQ (reference sequence). The CDR3 is CASSPRDSTGDEQYF. The DNA for the CDR3 is TGTGCCAGCAGCCCGAGGGACAGCACAGGGGACGAGCAGTACTTC.

This clonotype has a handful of counts. This rearrangement joins TRBV12-3 or TRBV12-4 to TRBJ2-7; 13 nucleotides match TRBD2. The J segment lost 6 bases and the V segment lost 6 bases, leaving 2 bases of the junction unmatched. This CDR3 comprises 13 residues. The CDR3 spells CASSGLAGAEQYF. Written as DNA, the CDR3 is TGTGCCAGCAGCGGACTAGCGGGAGCCGAGCAGTACTTC.

This clonotype is termed large. The rearrangement links TRBV6-1 to TRBJ2-3; D might be TRBD2 (6 bases). The CDR3 is made up of 14 amino acids. V was shortened by 7 bases and J by 2 bases, with 13 bases between the two germline ends. Germline CDR1 MNHNS, CDR2 SASEGT. The CDR3 DNA is TGTGCCAGCATGGACCGGGGACTCACAGATACGCAGTATTTT. Translated: CASMDRGLTDTQYF.

The CDR3 reads CASSSTGTRSYEQYF. The CDR3 DNA follows: TGTGCCAGCAGTTCGACCGGGACTAGGTCCTACGAGCAGTACTTC. The chain uses TRBV27 and TRBJ2-7; TRBD2 matches at 8 bases. V lost 4 bases and J lost 1; bases outside the gene matches: 6. CDR3 length: 15 residues. CDR1 and CDR2 (germline): MNHEY, SMNVEV (reference sequence).

The rearrangement joins TRBV3-1 to TRBJ2-2; 10 bases align to TRBD2. Unmatched junction bases numbered 11, after V lost 3 bases and J lost 7 bases. This CDR3 spans 17 amino acids. Germline values: CDR1 LGHDT, CDR2 YNNKEL (reference sequence). The CDR3 sequence is CASSHSGTSVGDGELFF. The CDR3, as DNA: TGTGCCAGCAGCCACAGTGGGACTAGCGTAGGGGACGGGGAGCTGTTTTTT. Full variable domain (outside the CDR3, taken from reference TRBV3-1 and TRBJ2-2): DTAVSQTPKYLVTQMGNDKSIKCEQNLGHDTMYWYKQDSKKFLKIMFSYNNKELIINETVPNRFSPKSPDKAHLNLHINSLELGDSAVYFCASSHSGTSVGDGELFFGEGSRLTVL.

This clonotype was recorded a few times. This chain joins TRBV7-3 and TRBJ2-1, with TRBD2 matching over 9 bases. With 9 bases clipped from V and 9 bases from J, the junction kept 12 bases outside the gene matches. The CDR3 extends over 14 amino acids. CDR1 is SGHTA, CDR2 FQGTGA, per germline. CDR3 loop: CASSIAGGGGEQFF. The CDR3 DNA follows: TGTGCCAGTTCTATAGCGGGCGGGGGGGGTGAGCAGTTCTTC. The full variable domain, rest sourced from reference TRBV7-3 and TRBJ2-1, is GAGVSQTPSNKVTEKGKYVELRCDPISGHTALYWYRQSLGQGPEFLIYFQGTGAADDSGLPNDRFFAVRPEGSVSTLKIQRTERGDSAVYLCASSIAGGGGEQFFGPGTRLTVL.

This clonotype has more than one count but fewer than ten. This rearrangement joins TRBV11-2 to TRBJ2-7, with a tentative D call TRBD1 (6 bases). The ends were cut back, 4 bases at V and 1 base at J, with 14 bases in the middle. The germline gives CDR1 SGHAT, CDR2 FQNNGV. The length of the CDR3 is 15 residues. In DNA form, the CDR3 reads TGTGCCAGCAGCTCAGGACAGATACTGTCCTACGAGCAGTACTTC. Translation gives CASSSGQILSYEQYF.

The gene calls are TRBV20-1 and TRBJ2-1, with 8 bases matching TRBD2. Germline trimming cut 6 bases from V and 4 bases from J; bases unmatched to any gene: 5. The CDR3 is 13 amino acids. CDR1 DFQATT and CDR2 SNEGSKA come from the germline V gene (reference sequence). The DNA of the CDR3 is TGCAGTGCCGTCCCGGGGGGGTACAATGAGCAGTTCTTC. This encodes CSAVPGGYNEQFF.

This clonotype was seen many times. V gene TRBV12-3 or TRBV12-4 combines with J gene TRBJ2-1; D is unresolved. V lost 3 bases and J 3 bases, leaving 12 bases between the germline ends. CDR3 length equals 15 residues. The CDR3 region has the DNA TGTGCCAGCAGTTTGCCCAGGCGAGGCTACAATGAGCAGTTCTTC. This sequence encodes CASSLPRRGYNEQFF.

The genes are TRBV2 and TRBJ2-5; 8 bases fit TRBD1. The J segment lost 5 bases and the V segment lost 7 bases, leaving 12 bases of the junction unmatched. The germline gives CDR1 SNHLY, CDR2 FYNNEI. The CDR3 covers 15 residues. The CDR3 bases are TGTGCCAGCATAAGACAGGGGCCCTTTGAGGAGACCCAGTACTTC. Protein: CASIRQGPFEETQYF.

V is TRBV7-2 and J is TRBJ2-2; D is tentatively TRBD1 or TRBD2 (5 bases each). This CDR3 is 15 amino acids long. Germline CDR1 is SGHTA and CDR2 is FQGNSA. Trimming stripped 2 bases from V and 5 bases from J, with 12 bases between. The CDR3 coding sequence is TGTGCCAGCAGCTTAATTTCCGGGGCTACCGGGGAGCTGTTTTTT. Protein: CASSLISGATGELFF.

The V and J genes are TRBV10-3 and TRBJ2-7; D remains ambiguous. CDR1 ENHRY and CDR2 SYGVKD come from the germline V gene. The CDR3 runs 12 residues. The V gene lost 1 base and the J gene lost 3 bases, with 4 bases spanning the gap. This chain's CDR3 is CAISEWDYEQYF. CDR3 DNA sequence: TGTGCCATCAGTGAGTGGGACTACGAGCAGTACTTC.

This clonotype was counted many times. This chain links TRBV20-1 with TRBJ1-1; 7 bases are shared with TRBD1. Germline assignment: CDR1 DFQATT and CDR2 SNEGSKA (reference sequence). This CDR3 contains 14 residues. J was trimmed by 4 bases and V by 2 bases; bases with no gene match: 7. The CDR3 coding sequence is TGCAGTGCTAGAAAACAGGGGATGGGCACTGAAGCTTTCTTT. Translation: CSARKQGMGTEAFF.